This T cell receptor beta chain was identified in a study of T cells in Graves' hyperthyroidism and ophthalmopathy. Study background: Peripheral blood was acquired at first diagnosis, ahead of any therapy whatsoever.

Germline CDR1 and CDR2: SGHAT and FQNNGV. Trimming shortened V by 1 base and J by 2 bases, and 9 bases separated the two germline ends. The CDR3 covers 14 residues. Newly diagnosed hyperthyroidism patients aged 18 to 65 years had disease lasting under 2 months. Diagnoses were made from clinical symptoms, serum measures (thyroxine and TRAb), thyroid ultrasound and orbital computed tomography. The sample holds many counts of this clonotype. Amplified regions were TCR beta CDR3 sequences from RNA transcripts. The TCR CDR3 was amplified in a first-round RT-PCR using the HTBI primer set. TCRdb reprocessed the multiplex PCR reads with MiXCR, giving one entry per CDR3 protein. The sample yields approximately 320,000 distinct CDR3 sequences, over 15% seen once.

The chain has TRBV11-2 and TRBJ2-7; D possibly corresponds to TRBD2 (5 bases). This receptor was identified in a man between 25 and 39 years old with Graves' hyperthyroidism. Sequencing was carried out using blood. CDR3 residues: CASSLGGPTYEQYF. The DNA for the CDR3 is TGTGCCAGCAGCTTAGGAGGGCCAACCTACGAGCAGTACTTC.